One sample yielded the 13 T cell receptor beta chains listed below, sequenced in a study of blood T cell repertoires in COVID-19. Generated by immunoSEQ multiplex PCR, the TCRdb table keeps only in-frame clones and is missing some. The profile shows around 94,000 clones, about nine tenths of them singletons. Source material: peripheral blood. The receptors were sampled from a woman in her forties or fifties with COVID-19, enrolled during active disease.

This CDR3 is CATSRVLSTGTGVYEQYF. The CDR3 region has the DNA TGTGCCACCAGCAGAGTCCTGAGTACCGGGACAGGGGTATACGAGCAGTACTTC. This chain connects TRBV15 to TRBJ2-7, with 10 nucleotides matching TRBD1. Looked up from germline, CDR1 is LNHNV and CDR2 is YYDKDF (reference sequence). The junction had 13 bases not matched to a gene; V was cut back by 1 base and J by 4 bases. The CDR3 is 18 amino acids.

The count of this clone is one. V is TRBV27 and J is TRBJ2-1; tentative D call: TRBD2 (6 bases). This CDR3 spans 11 amino acids. CDR1 and CDR2 (germline): MNHEY, SMNVEV (reference sequence). V shed 6 bases and J shed 10 bases, with 10 bases lying between them. CDR3 sequence reads: CASRLGGEQFF. As DNA, the CDR3 is TGTGCCAGCAGACTTGGGGGGGAGCAGTTCTTC.

This clone appeared once. The chain recombines TRBV29-1 with TRBJ2-2; D not certain. CDR1 is SQVTM and CDR2 is ANQGSEA in the germline V gene. The CDR3 extends over 13 amino acids. V was pared by 3 bases and J by 1 base, with 6 bases between. CDR3 bases: TGCAGCGTTGATCCCGGGAACACCGGGGAGCTGTTTTTT. Its protein product is CSVDPGNTGELFF.

The chain recombines TRBV9 with TRBJ1-6; D may be TRBD1 (6 bases). V shed 2 bases and J shed 7 bases, with 16 bases lying between them. The CDR3 is 16 residues long. Germline V lookup: CDR1 SGDLS, CDR2 YYNGEE. This CDR3 reads CASSVASGVENSPLHF. The CDR3, as DNA: TGTGCCAGCAGCGTGGCTTCAGGGGTAGAGAATTCACCCCTCCACTTT. The full variable domain, completed using reference TRBV9 and TRBJ1-6, is DSGVTQTPKHLITATGQRVTLRCSPRSGDLSVYWYQQSLDQGLQFLIQYYNGEERAKGNILERFSAQQFPDLHSELNLSSLELGDSALYFCASSVASGVENSPLHFGNGTRLTVT.

This clone was found a few times. CDR3 DNA: TGTGCCTGGAGTCCCACGGGACAGGGAGATCAGCATTTT. Encoded protein: CAWSPTGQGDQHF. This chain uses TRBV30 with TRBJ1-5, with 9 bases identical to TRBD1. The CDR3 consists of 13 residues. The V segment lost 2 bases and the J segment 13 bases; nucleotides outside the gene matches: 9. In germline, CDR1 is GTSNPN, CDR2 SVGIG (reference sequence). The whole variable domain, remainder taken from reference TRBV30 and TRBJ1-5, is SQTIHQWPATLVQPVGSPLSLECTVEGTSNPNLYWYRQAAGRGLQLLFYSVGIGQISSEVPQNLSASRPQDRQFILSSKKLLLSDSGFYLCAWSPTGQGDQHFGDGTRLSIL.

The chain combines TRBV3-1 (or the pseudogene TRBV3-2) with TRBJ2-5; the match to TRBD2 covers 9 bases. The CDR3 is 15 amino acids. Germline values: CDR1 LGHDT, CDR2 YNNKEL (reference sequence). V gave up 1 base and J gave up 4 bases; unmatched junction bases: 4. CDR3 sequence: CASSQGLAGIETQYF. The CDR3 coding sequence is TGTGCCAGCAGCCAAGGCCTAGCGGGGATAGAGACCCAGTACTTC.

This clone was recorded only once. The chain recombines TRBV7-7 with TRBJ2-5; 10 bases map to TRBD1. The CDR3 is 15 amino acids. V shed 5 bases and J 5 bases; nucleotides not matched to a gene: 8. Germline lookup yields CDR1 SSHAT and CDR2 FNYEAQ (reference sequence). As DNA, the CDR3 is TGTGCCAGCAGCAAAACGACAGGGGGCCTGGAGACCCAGTACTTC. Its protein product is CASSKTTGGLETQYF.

The CDR3 nucleotides are TGTGCCAGCGGCCGGGGCTCTGGGGCCAACGTCCTGACTTTC. Protein sequence: CASGRGSGANVLTF. The chain has TRBV6-5 and TRBJ2-6, with D possibly being TRBD2 (5 bases). The germline gives CDR1 MNHEY, CDR2 SVGAGI. The CDR3 totals 14 residues. Trimming took 8 bases from V and 0 from J, leaving 8 bases between them.

The gene calls are TRBV4-1 and TRBJ2-5; D is unclear. Germline V gene sequence: CDR1 MGHRA, CDR2 YSYEKL. This CDR3 has 15 amino acids. V was pared by 1 base and J by 5 bases, with 14 bases between. The CDR3 DNA follows: TGCGCCAGCAGCCAAGGAAGCCTGAAGGAGGAGACCCAGTACTTC. It is translated as CASSQGSLKEETQYF.

V gene TRBV4-2 combines with J gene TRBJ2-5, with 8 bases fitting TRBD2. V lost 4 bases, J lost 4 bases, and 5 bases stayed unmatched. CDR3 length: 14 residues. Germline V gene sequence: CDR1 LGHNA, CDR2 YNFKEQ. The CDR3 here is CASSRGGQGETQYF. The CDR3, as DNA: TGTGCCAGCAGCCGCGGGGGGCAGGGAGAGACCCAGTACTTC.

The V gene is TRBV30, the J gene TRBJ2-1; 8 bases fit TRBD2. Trimming cost V 1 base and J 2 bases; bases outside gene matches: 4. Germline V lookup: CDR1 GTSNPN, CDR2 SVGIG (reference sequence). CDR3 size: 15 residues. The CDR3 coding sequence is TGTGCCTGGAGTGGCCGCGGGGGGCCCTACAATGAGCAGTTCTTC. Its protein is CAWSGRGGPYNEQFF.

The rearrangement links TRBV7-8 to TRBJ1-2; D remains ambiguous. CDR3 size: 13 residues. V was pared by 1 base and J by 2 bases, with 5 bases between. CDR1 SGHVS and CDR2 FQNEAQ come from the germline V gene. The CDR3 nucleotides read TGTGCCAGCAGCTTAGGGAGAAACTATGGCTACACCTTC. Translation: CASSLGRNYGYTF.

V gene TRBV28 combines with J gene TRBJ2-3, with no clear D. The germline V gene has CDR1 MDHEN and CDR2 SYDVKM. With 6 bases removed from V and 2 bases from J, the gap between germline ends came to 12 bases. The CDR3 sequence is 14 residues long. The CDR3 here is CASRDGRYTDTQYF. The CDR3 bases are TGTGCCAGCAGGGATGGCAGGTACACAGATACGCAGTATTTT.